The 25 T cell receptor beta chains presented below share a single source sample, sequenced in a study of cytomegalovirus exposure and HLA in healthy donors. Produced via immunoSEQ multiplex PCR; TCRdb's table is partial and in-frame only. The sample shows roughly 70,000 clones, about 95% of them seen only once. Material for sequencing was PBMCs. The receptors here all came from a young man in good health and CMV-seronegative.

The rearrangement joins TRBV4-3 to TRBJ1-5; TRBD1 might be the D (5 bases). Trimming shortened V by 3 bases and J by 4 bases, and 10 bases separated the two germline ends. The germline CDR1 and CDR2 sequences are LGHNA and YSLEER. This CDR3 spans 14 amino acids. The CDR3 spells CASSQTETNQPQHF. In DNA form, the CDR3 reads TGCGCCAGCAGCCAGACAGAAACTAATCAGCCCCAGCATTTT.

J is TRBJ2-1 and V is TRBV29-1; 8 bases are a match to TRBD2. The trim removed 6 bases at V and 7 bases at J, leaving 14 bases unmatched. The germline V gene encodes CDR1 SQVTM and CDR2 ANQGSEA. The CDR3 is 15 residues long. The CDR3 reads CSVRVDAGGRNEQFF. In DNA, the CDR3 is TGCAGCGTCCGAGTGGACGCGGGGGGTAGAAATGAGCAGTTCTTC.

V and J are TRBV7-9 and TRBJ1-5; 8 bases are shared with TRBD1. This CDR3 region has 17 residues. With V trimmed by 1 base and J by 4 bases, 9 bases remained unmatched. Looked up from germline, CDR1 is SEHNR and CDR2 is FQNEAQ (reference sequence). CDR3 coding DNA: TGTGCCAGCAGCTTAGATCGGGGGACAGGTAATAATCAGCCCCAGCATTTT. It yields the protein CASSLDRGTGNNQPQHF.

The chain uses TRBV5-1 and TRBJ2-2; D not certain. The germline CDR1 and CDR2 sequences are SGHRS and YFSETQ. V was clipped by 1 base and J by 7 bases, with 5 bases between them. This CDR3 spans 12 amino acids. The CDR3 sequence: CASSLNGGELFF. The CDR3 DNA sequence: TGCGCCAGCAGCTTGAACGGCGGGGAGCTGTTTTTT.

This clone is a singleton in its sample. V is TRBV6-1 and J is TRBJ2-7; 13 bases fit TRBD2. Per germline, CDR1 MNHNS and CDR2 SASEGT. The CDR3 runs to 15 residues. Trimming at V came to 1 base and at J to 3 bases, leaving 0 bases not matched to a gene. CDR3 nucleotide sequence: TGTGCCAGCAGTGAAGGACTAGCGGGGGGCTACGAGCAGTACTTC. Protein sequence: CASSEGLAGGYEQYF.

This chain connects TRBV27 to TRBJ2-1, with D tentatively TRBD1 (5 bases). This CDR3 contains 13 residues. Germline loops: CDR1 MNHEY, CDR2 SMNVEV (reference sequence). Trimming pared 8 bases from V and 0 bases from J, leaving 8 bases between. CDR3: CASGRDSYNEQFF. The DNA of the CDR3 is TGTGCCAGCGGCAGGGACTCCTACAATGAGCAGTTCTTC.

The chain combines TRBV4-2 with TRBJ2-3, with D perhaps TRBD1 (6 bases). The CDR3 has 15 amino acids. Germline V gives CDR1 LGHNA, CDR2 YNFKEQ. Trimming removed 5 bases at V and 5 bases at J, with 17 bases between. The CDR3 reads CASSAHHRAEDTQYF. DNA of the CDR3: TGTGCCAGCAGCGCGCACCACAGGGCGGAAGATACGCAGTATTTT.

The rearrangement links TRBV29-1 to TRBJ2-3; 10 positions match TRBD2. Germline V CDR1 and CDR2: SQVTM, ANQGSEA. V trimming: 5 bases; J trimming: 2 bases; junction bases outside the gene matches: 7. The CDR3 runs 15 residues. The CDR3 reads CSVLRTSGVTDTQYF. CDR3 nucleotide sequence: TGCAGCGTTTTAAGGACTAGCGGTGTCACAGATACGCAGTATTTT.

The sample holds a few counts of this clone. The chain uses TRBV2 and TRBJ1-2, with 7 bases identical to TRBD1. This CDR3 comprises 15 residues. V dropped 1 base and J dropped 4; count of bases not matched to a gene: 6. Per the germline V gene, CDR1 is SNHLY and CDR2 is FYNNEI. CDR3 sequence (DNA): TGTGCCAGCAGTGAAGGAGGGACAGCCCTCTATGGCTACACCTTC. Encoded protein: CASSEGGTALYGYTF.

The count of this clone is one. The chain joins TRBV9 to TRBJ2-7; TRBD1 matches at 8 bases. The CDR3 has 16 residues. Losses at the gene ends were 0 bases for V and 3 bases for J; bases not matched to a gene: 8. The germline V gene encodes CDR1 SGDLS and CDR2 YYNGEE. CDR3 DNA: TGTGCCAGCAGCGTAGGGGGCGGGACAGGTATCTACGAGCAGTACTTC. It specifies CASSVGGGTGIYEQYF.

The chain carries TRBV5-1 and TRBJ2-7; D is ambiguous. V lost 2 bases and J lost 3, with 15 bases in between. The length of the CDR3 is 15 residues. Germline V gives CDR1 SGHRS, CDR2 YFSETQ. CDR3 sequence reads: CASSFGEFALYEQYF. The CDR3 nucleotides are TGCGCCAGCAGCTTTGGAGAGTTCGCTCTCTACGAGCAGTACTTC.

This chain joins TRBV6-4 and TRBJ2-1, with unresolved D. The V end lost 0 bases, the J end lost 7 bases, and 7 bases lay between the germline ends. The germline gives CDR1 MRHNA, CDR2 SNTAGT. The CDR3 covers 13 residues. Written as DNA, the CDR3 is TGTGCCAGCAGTGACTCTACGGAGAATGAGCAGTTCTTC. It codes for CASSDSTENEQFF.

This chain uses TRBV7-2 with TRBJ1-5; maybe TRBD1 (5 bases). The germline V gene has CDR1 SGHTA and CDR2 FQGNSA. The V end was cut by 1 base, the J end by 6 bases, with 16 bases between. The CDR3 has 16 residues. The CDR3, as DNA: TGTGCCAGCAGCTTAGAGTTCTCAGGGTTAGGTCAGCCCCAGCATTTT. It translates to CASSLEFSGLGQPQHF.

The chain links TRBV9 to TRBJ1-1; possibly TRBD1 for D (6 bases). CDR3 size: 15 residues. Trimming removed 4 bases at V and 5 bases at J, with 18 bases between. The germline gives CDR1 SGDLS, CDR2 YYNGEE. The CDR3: CASSPSPGHNTEAFF. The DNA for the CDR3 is TGTGCCAGCAGCCCTTCACCGGGACATAATACTGAAGCTTTCTTT.

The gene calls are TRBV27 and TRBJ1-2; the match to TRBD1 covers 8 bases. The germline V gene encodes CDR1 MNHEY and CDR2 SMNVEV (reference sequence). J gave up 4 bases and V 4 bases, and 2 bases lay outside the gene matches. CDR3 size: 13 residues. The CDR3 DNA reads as TGTGCCAGCAGTTCAACAGGGGGCTATGGCTACACCTTC. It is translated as CASSSTGGYGYTF.

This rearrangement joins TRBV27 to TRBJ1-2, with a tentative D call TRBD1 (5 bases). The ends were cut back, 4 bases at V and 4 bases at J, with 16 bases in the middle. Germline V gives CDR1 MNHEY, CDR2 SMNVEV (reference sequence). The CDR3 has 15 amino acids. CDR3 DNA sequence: TGTGCCAGCAGTTGGTCTAGGGGATCGGGCTATGGCTACACCTTC. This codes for CASSWSRGSGYGYTF.

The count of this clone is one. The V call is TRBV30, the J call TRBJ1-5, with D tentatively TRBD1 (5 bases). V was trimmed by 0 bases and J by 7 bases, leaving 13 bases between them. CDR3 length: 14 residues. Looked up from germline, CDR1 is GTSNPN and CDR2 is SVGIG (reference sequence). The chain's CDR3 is CAWSVYFGGQPQHF. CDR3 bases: TGTGCCTGGAGTGTGTATTTCGGGGGGCAGCCCCAGCATTTT.

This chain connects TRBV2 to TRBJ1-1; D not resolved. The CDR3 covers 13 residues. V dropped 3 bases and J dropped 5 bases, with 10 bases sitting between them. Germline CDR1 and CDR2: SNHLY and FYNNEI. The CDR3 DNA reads TGTGCCAGCAGTGATGAGTTCTCGACTGAAGCTTTCTTT. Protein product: CASSDEFSTEAFF.

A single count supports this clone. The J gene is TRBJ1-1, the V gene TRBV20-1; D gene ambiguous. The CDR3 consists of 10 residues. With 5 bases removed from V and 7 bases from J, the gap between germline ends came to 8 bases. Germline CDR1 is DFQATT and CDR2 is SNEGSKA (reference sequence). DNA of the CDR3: TGCAGTGCTTTCTTAGTTGAAGCTTTCTTT. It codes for CSAFLVEAFF.

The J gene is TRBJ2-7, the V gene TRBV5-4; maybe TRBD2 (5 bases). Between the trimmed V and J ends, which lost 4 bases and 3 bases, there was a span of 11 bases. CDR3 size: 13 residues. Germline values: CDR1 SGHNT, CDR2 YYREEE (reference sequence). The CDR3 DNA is TGTGCCAGCAGCAATATGGGGAGCTACGAGCAGTACTTC. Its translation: CASSNMGSYEQYF.

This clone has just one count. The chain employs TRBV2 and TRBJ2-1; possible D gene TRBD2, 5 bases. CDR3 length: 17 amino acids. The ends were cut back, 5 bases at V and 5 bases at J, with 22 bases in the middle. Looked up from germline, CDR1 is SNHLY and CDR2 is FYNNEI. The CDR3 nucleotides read TGTGCCAGCAGTCCCCCCCGGACTGCTTTTAGGGACAATGAGCAGTTCTTC. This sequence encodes CASSPPRTAFRDNEQFF.

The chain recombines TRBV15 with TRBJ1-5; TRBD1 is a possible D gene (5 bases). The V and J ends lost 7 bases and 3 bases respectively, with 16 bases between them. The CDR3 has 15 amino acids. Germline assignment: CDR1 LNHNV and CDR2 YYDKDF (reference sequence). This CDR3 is CATNSGGRNNQPQHF. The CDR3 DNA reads TGTGCCACCAACTCCGGGGGGAGAAACAATCAGCCCCAGCATTTT.

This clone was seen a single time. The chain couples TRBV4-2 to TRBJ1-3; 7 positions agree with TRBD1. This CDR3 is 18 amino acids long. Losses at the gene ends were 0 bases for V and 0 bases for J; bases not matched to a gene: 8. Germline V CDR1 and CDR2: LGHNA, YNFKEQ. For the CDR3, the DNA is TGTGCCAGCAGCCAAGATTTAGGGGGCGCCGGCTCTGGAAACACCATATATTTT. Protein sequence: CASSQDLGGAGSGNTIYF.

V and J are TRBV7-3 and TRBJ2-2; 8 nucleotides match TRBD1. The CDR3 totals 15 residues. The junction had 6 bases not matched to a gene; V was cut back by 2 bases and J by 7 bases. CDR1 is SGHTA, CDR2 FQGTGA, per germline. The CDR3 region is CASSLFQGAGGELFF. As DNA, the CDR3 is TGTGCCAGCAGCTTATTCCAGGGGGCGGGCGGGGAGCTGTTTTTT.

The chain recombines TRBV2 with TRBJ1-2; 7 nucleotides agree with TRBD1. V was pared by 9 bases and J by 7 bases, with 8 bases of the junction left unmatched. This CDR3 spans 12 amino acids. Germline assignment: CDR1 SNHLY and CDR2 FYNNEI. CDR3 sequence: CARGTVSRGYTF. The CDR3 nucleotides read TGTGCCAGGGGGACAGTTAGCCGTGGCTACACCTTC.